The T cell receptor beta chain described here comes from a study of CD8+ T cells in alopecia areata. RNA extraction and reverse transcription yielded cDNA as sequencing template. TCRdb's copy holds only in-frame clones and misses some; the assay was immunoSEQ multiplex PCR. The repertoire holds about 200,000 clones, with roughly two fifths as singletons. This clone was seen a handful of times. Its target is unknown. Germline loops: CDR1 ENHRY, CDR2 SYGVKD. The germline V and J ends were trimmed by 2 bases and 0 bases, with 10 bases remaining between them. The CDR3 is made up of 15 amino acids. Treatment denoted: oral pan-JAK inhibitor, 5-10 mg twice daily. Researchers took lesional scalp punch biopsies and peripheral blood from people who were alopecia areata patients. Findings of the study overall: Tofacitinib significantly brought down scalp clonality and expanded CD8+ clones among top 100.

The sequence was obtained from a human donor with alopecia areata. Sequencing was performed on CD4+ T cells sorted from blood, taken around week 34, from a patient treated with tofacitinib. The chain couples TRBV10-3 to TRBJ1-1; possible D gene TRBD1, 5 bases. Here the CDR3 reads CAISERAGMNTEAFF. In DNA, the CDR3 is TGTGCCATCAGTGAGCGGGCAGGGATGAACACTGAAGCTTTCTTT.